These 8 T cell receptor beta chains were sequenced from one sample in a study of T cells in Graves' hyperthyroidism and ophthalmopathy. RNA transcripts provided the source from which TCR beta CDR3 regions were amplified. Using the HTBI primer set, a first-round RT-PCR was run on the TCR CDR3. Each CDR3 protein is one row after TCRdb ran MiXCR on the multiplex PCR reads. The data show 250,000 to 300,000 distinct CDR3 sequences, with roughly 19% seen just once and just under 40% held by the top ten. The sample taken for sequencing was blood. The receptors were gathered from a man aged 45-60 years with Graves' ophthalmopathy.

This clonotype was detected many times. This chain links TRBV12-3 or TRBV12-4 with TRBJ2-4, with a possible D match to TRBD1 (6 bases). V was clipped by 5 bases and J by 0 bases, with 11 bases between them. The CDR3 has 15 amino acids. The CDR3 DNA reads TGTGCCAGCAGTCCCCAGGGGCTAGCCAAAAACATTCAGTACTTC. This gives the protein CASSPQGLAKNIQYF.

This clonotype was counted a few times. This rearrangement joins TRBV12-5 to TRBJ1-1; D unclear. CDR1 is LGHNT, CDR2 FRNRAP, per germline. This CDR3 is built from 13 residues. Trimming shortened V by 4 bases and J by 4 bases, and 10 bases separated the two germline ends. The CDR3 reads CASGSPEGTEAFF. The CDR3 DNA reads as TGTGCTAGTGGTTCCCCTGAGGGCACTGAAGCTTTCTTT.

This chain uses TRBV7-3 with TRBJ2-1, with no clear D. This CDR3 is built from 13 residues. Germline V gene data show CDR1 as SGHTA and CDR2 as FQGTGA. V lost 5 bases and J 5 bases, leaving 10 bases between the germline ends. CDR3 amino acids: CASSPSRDNEQFF. CDR3 DNA: TGTGCCAGCAGCCCCTCCCGGGACAATGAGCAGTTCTTC.

In this sample, this clonotype turned up many times. The chain uses TRBV7-8 and TRBJ2-7, with D perhaps assigned TRBD1 or TRBD2 (5 bases each). The CDR3 length is 14 residues. V dropped 3 bases and J dropped 0 bases, with 9 bases sitting between them. Germline values: CDR1 SGHVS, CDR2 FQNEAQ. The CDR3: CASSFGASSYEQYF. CDR3 sequence (DNA): TGTGCCAGCAGCTTCGGGGCTAGCTCCTACGAGCAGTACTTC.

Ten or more counts support this clonotype. The chain recombines TRBV10-3 with TRBJ2-7; the D gene could be TRBD1 or TRBD2 (5 bases each). The CDR3 contains 16 residues. V lost 0 bases, J lost 0 bases, and 12 bases lay in between. Germline CDR1 ENHRY, CDR2 SYGVKD. CDR3 sequence: CAISESRDRSSYEQYF. The CDR3 DNA reads as TGTGCCATCAGTGAGTCCCGGGACCGATCCTCCTACGAGCAGTACTTC.

The chain links TRBV5-1 to TRBJ1-2, with 8 bases lining up with TRBD1. The CDR3 contains 14 residues. Germline CDR1 reads SGHRS; CDR2 reads YFSETQ. The V segment lost 8 bases and the J segment 2 bases; nucleotides outside the gene matches: 8. CDR3 nucleotide sequence: TGCGCCAGTTACGAAGGACAGGGCAACTATGGCTACACCTTC. Its translation is CASYEGQGNYGYTF.

V and J are TRBV7-9 and TRBJ1-4; TRBD1 might be the D (5 bases). Germline CDR1 SEHNR, CDR2 FQNEAQ (reference sequence). V lost 5 bases and J lost 8, with 18 bases in between. The CDR3 has 15 residues. In DNA, the CDR3 is TGTGCCAGCAGCCCCATAACAGGACTGGGGGAAAAACTGTTTTTT. As protein: CASSPITGLGEKLFF.

This sequence joins TRBV5-1 and TRBJ2-5; TRBD2 aligns across 10 bases. The V gene's germline CDR1 is SGHRS and CDR2 YFSETQ. J lost 7 bases, V lost 6 bases, and 12 bases had no gene match. The CDR3 runs 15 residues. The CDR3 DNA sequence: TGCGCCAGCACCCGGTCTAGCGGGAGTGGAGGGACCCAGTACTTC. It specifies CASTRSSGSGGTQYF.